This T cell receptor beta chain was captured by sequencing in a study of blood T cell repertoires in COVID-19. The CDR3 has 13 residues. Germline-derived CDR1 and CDR2 are SNHLY and FYNNEI. Trimming took off 7 bases at V and 6 bases at J, with 16 bases between the two ends. In the original workflow: Amplifying reference gene primers gave estimates of nucleated cell counts. Data came from immunoSEQ multiplex PCR; TCRdb stores just in-frame clones and leaves some out. V, J and clone size derive from that table, while D and trimming were established from the DNA sequence. The top ten clones hold 1.5% to 2% of a sample with approximately 260,000 clones, roughly 90% of them seen once.

Source material: PBMCs or T cells enriched from blood (not recorded which). The clonotype comes from an older woman who had recovered from COVID-19. This sequence joins TRBV2 and TRBJ2-7; the D is unclear. CDR3 region: CASTYFPSGEQYF. The CDR3, as DNA: TGTGCCAGCACCTACTTCCCATCCGGCGAGCAGTACTTC.